The rows below give T cell receptor beta chains drawn from one sample of a study of blood T cell repertoires in COVID-19. Data came from immunoSEQ multiplex PCR; TCRdb stores just in-frame clones and leaves some out. The data contain approximately 92,000 clones, around 88% of them singletons. Sequencing was carried out using peripheral blood. These receptors were collected from a woman aged 55-70 years with COVID-19, enrolled during active disease. The CDR3 runs from the conserved cysteine through the conserved F or W. The D gene is left open where the match is weak. Not every row has a clone size; where given, it reads once, few, many or a size class.

>TRBV6-9|TRBJ2-3|once|16|.
TGTGCCAGCAGATCCCCAACGGGAGAACACACAGATACGCAGTATTTT
CASRSPTGEHTDTQYF
>TRBV10-3|TRBJ1-2|.|14|.
TGTGCCATCAGCGAAATCGGGGGAGGCTATGGCTACACCTTC
CAISEIGGGYGYTF
>TRBV3-1/TRBV3-2|TRBJ1-5|.|17|.
TGTGCCAGCAGCCAAGACAGGCCGGCAGGGGTGGATCAGCCCCAGCATTTT
CASSQDRPAGVDQPQHF
>TRBV24-1|TRBJ2-1|.|16|TRBD2
TGTGCCACCAGTGACCCGACTAGCGGGGGGTGGAATGAGCAGTTCTTC
CATSDPTSGGWNEQFF
>TRBV6-5|TRBJ1-3|.|15|.
TGTGCCAGCAGGCTGGGAGGAGGCTCTGGAAACACCATATATTTT
CASRLGGGSGNTIYF
>TRBV7-2|TRBJ1-4|.|14|.
TGTGCCAGCAGCTTAAGGCAGGGTAGGGAAAAACTGTTTTTT
CASSLRQGREKLFF
>TRBV4-3|TRBJ1-2|.|16|.
TGCGCCAGCAGCCAAGATCTGGTAGGGGCCGCCTATGGCTACACCTTC
CASSQDLVGAAYGYTF
>TRBV5-1|TRBJ1-4|.|15|TRBD1
TGCGCCAGCAGCTTCCAAGGGGGCCGTGGTGAAAAACTGTTTTTT
CASSFQGGRGEKLFF
>TRBV4-2|TRBJ2-5|once|19|TRBD2
TGTGCCAGCAGCCAAGGGGTTAGCGGGGGGGCCCTTGGGCAAGAGACCCAGTACTTC
CASSQGVSGGALGQETQYF
>TRBV30|TRBJ2-5|.|15|TRBD2
TGTGCCTGGAGGCTTAGCGGGGGGATACAAGAGACCCAGTACTTC
CAWRLSGGIQETQYF
>TRBV25-1|TRBJ1-1|.|17|TRBD1
TGTGCCAGCAGTGAGGGAACCGGGACAGAGCCGAACACTGAAGCTTTCTTT
CASSEGTGTEPNTEAFF
>TRBV5-8|TRBJ2-5|.|18|TRBD2
TGTGCCAGCAGCCTACGTTGGACTAGCGGCCGAGAGGGAGAGACCCAGTACTTC
CASSLRWTSGREGETQYF
>TRBV18|TRBJ1-2|.|17|.
TGTGCCAGCTCACCCGAGAGGGTGCGGGAGAGTGTGGGCGGCTACACCTTC
CASSPERVRESVGGYTF
>TRBV19|TRBJ1-2|.|14|TRBD1
TGTGCCAGTACCCCAGACAGGGGGGTCTATGGCTACACCTTC
CASTPDRGVYGYTF
>TRBV10-3|TRBJ1-3|.|15|TRBD1
TGTGCCATCACCTCAGGGGGGAGCTCTGGAAACACCATATATTTT
CAITSGGSSGNTIYF
>TRBV6-4|TRBJ2-1|.|17|TRBD2
TGTGCCAGCAGTCGGACGACTAGCGGGGGGCGTAACAATGAGCAGTTCTTC
CASSRTTSGGRNNEQFF
>TRBV2|TRBJ1-6|.|14|.
TGTGCCAGCAGTTTGGGGGGTGGTAATTCACCCCTCCACTTT
CASSLGGGNSPLHF
>TRBV24-1|TRBJ1-4|.|12|.
TGTGCCACCAGTGACTATAATGAAAAACTGTTTTTT
CATSDYNEKLFF
>TRBV20-1|TRBJ2-1|few|15|TRBD2
TGCAGTGCTAGTCCGACTAGCGGGGGCTACAATGAGCAGTTCTTC
CSASPTSGGYNEQFF
>TRBV6-6|TRBJ1-1|.|14|.
TGTGCCAGCAGCAGCACCACAGGGAACACTGAAGCTTTCTTT
CASSSTTGNTEAFF
>TRBV6-6|TRBJ1-2|.|15|TRBD1
TGTGCCAGCAGTTACCAATCAAGACAGGGGAATGGCTACACCTTC
CASSYQSRQGNGYTF
>TRBV11-2|TRBJ2-7|.|14|TRBD1
TGTGCCAGCAGCCATTACAGGGGGCGATACGAGCAGTACTTC
CASSHYRGRYEQYF
>TRBV3-1/TRBV3-2|TRBJ1-1|.|13|TRBD1
TGTGCCAGCAGGGCTATGGGGACAGGGGAAGCTTTCTTT
CASRAMGTGEAFF
>TRBV3-1/TRBV3-2|TRBJ2-1|.|19|TRBD2
TGTGCCAGCAGCGGGGTTTGGCTAGCGGGGGGAACAACTTACAATGAGCAGTTCTTC
CASSGVWLAGGTTYNEQFF